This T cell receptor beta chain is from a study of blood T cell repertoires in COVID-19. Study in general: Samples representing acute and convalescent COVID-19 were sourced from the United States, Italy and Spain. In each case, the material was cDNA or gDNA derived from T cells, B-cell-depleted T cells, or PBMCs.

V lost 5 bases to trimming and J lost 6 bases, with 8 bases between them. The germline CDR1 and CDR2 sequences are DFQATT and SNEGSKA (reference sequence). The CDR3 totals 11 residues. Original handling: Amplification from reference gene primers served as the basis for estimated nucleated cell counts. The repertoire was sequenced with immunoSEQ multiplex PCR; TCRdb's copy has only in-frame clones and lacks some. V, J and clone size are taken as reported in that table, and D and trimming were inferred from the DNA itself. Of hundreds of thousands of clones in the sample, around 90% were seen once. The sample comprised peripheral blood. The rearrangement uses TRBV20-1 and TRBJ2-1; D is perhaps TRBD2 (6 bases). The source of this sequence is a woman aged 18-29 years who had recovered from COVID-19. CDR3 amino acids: CSAWRGNEQFF. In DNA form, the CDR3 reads TGCAGTGCTTGGAGGGGCAATGAGCAGTTCTTC.